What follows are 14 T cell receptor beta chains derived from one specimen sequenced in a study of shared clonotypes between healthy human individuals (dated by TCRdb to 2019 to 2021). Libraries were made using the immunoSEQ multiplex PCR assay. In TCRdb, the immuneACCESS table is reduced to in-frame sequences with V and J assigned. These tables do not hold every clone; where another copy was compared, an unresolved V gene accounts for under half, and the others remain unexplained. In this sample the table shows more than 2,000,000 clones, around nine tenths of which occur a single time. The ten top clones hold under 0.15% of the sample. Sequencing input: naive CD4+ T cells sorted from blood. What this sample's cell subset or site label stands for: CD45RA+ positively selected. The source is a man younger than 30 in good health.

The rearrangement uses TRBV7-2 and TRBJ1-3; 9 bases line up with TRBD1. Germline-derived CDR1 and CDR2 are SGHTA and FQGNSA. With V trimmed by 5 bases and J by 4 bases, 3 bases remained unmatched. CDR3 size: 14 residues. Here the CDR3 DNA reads TGTGCCAGCAGCCAGGGGACAGGGGGAAACACCATATATTTT. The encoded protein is CASSQGTGGNTIYF.

In DNA form, the CDR3 reads TGTGCCTGGAGTGTAGGGTCGGGCGTATGGTACGAGCAGTACTTC. It specifies CAWSVGSGVWYEQYF. The chain has TRBV30 and TRBJ2-5; no reliable D call. The J call may be wrong; the DNA end is better matched by TRBJ2-7. Looked up from germline, CDR1 is GTSNPN and CDR2 is SVGIG (reference sequence). The CDR3 contains 15 residues.

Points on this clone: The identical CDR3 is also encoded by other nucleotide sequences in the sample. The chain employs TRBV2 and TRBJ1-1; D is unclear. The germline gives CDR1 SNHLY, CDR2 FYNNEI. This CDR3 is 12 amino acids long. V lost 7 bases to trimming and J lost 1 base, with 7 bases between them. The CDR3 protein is CASKSGNTEAFF. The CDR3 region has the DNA TGTGCCAGCAAGTCAGGGAACACTGAAGCTTTCTTT.

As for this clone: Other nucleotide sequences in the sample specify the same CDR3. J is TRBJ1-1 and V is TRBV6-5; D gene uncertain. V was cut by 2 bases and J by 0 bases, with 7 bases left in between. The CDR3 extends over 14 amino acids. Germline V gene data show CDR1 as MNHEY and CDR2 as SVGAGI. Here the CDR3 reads CASSYGRLNTEAFF. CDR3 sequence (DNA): TGTGCCAGCAGTTACGGACGGCTGAACACTGAAGCTTTCTTT.

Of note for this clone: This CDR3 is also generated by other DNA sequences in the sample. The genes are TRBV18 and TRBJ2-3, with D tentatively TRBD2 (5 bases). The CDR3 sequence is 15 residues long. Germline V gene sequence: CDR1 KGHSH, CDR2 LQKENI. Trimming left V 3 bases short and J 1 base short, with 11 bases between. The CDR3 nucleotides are TGTGCCAGCTCACCTTTAGCGTCGGGCACAGATACGCAGTATTTT. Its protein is CASSPLASGTDTQYF.

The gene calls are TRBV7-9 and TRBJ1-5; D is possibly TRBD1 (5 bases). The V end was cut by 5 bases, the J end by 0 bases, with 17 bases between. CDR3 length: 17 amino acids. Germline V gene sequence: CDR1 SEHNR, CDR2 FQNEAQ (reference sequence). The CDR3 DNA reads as TGTGCCAGCAGCCTCGGACAAGGCGATTATAGCAATCAGCCCCAGCATTTT. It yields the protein CASSLGQGDYSNQPQHF.

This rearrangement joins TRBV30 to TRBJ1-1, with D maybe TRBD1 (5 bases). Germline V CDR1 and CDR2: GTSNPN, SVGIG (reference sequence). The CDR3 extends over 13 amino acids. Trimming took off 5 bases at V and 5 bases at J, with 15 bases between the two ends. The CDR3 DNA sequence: TGTGCCTGGCGACCCGGCAGGGTTACTGAAGCTTTCTTT. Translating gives CAWRPGRVTEAFF.

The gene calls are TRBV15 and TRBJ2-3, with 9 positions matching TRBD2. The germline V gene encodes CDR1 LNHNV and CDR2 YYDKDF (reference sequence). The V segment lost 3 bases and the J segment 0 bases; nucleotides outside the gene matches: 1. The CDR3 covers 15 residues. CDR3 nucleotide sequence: TGTGCCACCAGCAGGACTAGCGGTAGCACAGATACGCAGTATTTT. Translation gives CATSRTSGSTDTQYF.

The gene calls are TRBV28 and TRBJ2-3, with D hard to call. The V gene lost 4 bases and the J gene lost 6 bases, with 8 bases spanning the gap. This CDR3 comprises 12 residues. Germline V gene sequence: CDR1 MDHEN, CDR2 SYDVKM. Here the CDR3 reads CASSSSRDTQYF. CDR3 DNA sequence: TGTGCCAGCAGTTCATCCAGGGATACGCAGTATTTT.

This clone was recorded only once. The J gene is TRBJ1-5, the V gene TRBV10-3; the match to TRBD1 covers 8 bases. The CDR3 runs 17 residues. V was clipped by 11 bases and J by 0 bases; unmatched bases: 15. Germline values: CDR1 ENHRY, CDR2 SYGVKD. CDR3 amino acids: CASGTGPAEFSNQPQHF. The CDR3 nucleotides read TGTGCCTCGGGGACAGGACCCGCCGAATTTAGCAATCAGCCCCAGCATTTT.

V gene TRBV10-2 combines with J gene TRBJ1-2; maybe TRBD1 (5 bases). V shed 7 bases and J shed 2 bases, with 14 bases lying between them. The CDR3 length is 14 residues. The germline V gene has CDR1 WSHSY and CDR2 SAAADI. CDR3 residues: CASNRGTPNYGYTF. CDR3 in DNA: TGCGCCAGCAACAGAGGGACCCCCAACTATGGCTACACCTTC.

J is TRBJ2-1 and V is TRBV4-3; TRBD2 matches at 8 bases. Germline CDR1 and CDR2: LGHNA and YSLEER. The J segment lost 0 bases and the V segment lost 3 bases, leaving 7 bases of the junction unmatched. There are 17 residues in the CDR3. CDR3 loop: CASSHLSGGRSYNEQFF. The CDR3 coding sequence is TGCGCCAGCAGCCATCTAAGCGGGGGTCGCTCCTACAATGAGCAGTTCTTC.

CDR3 loop: CASSVSGGGSGELFF. CDR3 nucleotides: TGTGCCAGCAGCGTAAGTGGAGGGGGCTCCGGGGAGCTGTTTTTT. The V and J genes are TRBV9 and TRBJ2-2; possible D gene TRBD1, 7 bases. The V end lost 1 base, the J end lost 6 bases, and 13 bases lay between the germline ends. The length of the CDR3 is 15 residues. Germline-derived CDR1 and CDR2 are SGDLS and YYNGEE.

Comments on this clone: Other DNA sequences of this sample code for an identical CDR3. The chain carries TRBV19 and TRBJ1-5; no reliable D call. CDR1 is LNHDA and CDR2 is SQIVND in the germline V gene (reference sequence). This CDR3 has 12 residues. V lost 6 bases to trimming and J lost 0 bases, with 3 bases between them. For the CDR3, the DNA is TGTGCCAGTAGCGGTAGCAATCAGCCCCAGCATTTT. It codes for CASSGSNQPQHF.